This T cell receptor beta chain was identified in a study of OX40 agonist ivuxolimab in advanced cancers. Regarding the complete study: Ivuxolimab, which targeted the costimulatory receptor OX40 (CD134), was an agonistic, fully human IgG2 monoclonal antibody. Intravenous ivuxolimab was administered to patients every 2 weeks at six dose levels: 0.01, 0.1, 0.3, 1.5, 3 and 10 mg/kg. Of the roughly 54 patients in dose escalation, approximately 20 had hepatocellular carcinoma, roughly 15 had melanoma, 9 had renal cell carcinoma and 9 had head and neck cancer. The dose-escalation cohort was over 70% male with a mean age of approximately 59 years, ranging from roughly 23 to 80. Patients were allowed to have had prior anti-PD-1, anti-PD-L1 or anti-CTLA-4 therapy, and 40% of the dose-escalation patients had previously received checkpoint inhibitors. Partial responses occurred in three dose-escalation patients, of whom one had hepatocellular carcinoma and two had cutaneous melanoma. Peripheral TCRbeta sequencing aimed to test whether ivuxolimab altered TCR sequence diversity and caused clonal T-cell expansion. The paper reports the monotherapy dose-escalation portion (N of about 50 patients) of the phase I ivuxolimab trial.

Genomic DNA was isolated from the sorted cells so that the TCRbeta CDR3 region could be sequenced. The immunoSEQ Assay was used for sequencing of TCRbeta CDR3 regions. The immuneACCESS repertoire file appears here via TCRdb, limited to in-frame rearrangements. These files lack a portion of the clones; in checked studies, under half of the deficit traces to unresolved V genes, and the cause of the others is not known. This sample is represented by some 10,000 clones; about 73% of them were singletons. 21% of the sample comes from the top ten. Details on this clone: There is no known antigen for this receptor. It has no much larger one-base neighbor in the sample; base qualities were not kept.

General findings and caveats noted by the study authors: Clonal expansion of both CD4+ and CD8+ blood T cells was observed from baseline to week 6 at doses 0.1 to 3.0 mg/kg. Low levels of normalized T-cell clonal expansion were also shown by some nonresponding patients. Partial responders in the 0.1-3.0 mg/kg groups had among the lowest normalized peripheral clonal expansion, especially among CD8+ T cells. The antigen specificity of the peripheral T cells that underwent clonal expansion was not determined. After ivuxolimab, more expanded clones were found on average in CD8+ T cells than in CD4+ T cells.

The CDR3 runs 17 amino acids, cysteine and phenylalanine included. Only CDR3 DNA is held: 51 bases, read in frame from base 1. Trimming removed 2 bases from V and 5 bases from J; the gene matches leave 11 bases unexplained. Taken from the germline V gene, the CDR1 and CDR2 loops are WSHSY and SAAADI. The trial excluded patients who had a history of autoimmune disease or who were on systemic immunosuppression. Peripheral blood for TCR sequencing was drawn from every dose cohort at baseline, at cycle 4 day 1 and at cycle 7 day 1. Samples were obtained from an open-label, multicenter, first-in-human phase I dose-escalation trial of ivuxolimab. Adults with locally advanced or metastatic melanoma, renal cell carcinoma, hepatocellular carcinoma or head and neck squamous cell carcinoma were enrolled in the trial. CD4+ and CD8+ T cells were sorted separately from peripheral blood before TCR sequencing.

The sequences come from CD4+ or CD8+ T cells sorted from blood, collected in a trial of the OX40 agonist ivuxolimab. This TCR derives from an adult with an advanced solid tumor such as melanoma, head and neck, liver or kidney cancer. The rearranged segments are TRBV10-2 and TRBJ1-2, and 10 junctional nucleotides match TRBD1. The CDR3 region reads CASSEEQGQGVKYGYTF. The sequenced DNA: TGCGCCAGCAGTGAGGAGCAAGGACAGGGGGTCAAATATGGCTACACCTTC.